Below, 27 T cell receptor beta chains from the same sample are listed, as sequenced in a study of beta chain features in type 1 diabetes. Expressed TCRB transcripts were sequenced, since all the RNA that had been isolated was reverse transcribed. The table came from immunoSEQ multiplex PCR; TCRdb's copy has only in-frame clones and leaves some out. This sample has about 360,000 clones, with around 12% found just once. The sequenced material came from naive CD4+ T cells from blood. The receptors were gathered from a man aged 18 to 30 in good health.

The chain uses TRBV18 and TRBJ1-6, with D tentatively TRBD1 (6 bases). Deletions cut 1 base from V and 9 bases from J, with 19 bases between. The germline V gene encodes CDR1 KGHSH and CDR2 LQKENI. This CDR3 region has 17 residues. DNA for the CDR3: TGTGCCAGCTCACCACGGGCAGGGGCGAAAATTGGTTCACCCCTCCACTTT. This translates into CASSPRAGAKIGSPLHF.

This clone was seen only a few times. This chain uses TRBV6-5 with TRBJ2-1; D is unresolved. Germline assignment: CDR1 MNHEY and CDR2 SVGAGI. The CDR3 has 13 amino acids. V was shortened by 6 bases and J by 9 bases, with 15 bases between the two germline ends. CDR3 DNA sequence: TGTGCCAGCAGGATTGCAGGTGGCAGTGAGCAGTTCTTC. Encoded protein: CASRIAGGSEQFF.

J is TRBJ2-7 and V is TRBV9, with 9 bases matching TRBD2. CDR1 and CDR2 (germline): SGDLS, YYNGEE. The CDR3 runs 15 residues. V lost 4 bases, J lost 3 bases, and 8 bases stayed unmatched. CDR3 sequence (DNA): TGTGCCAGCAGCCCCCGGTTAGCGGGGGACTACGAGCAGTACTTC. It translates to CASSPRLAGDYEQYF. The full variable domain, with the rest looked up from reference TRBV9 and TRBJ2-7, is DSGVTQTPKHLITATGQRVTLRCSPRSGDLSVYWYQQSLDQGLQFLIQYYNGEERAKGNILERFSAQQFPDLHSELNLSSLELGDSALYFCASSPRLAGDYEQYFGPGTRLTVT.

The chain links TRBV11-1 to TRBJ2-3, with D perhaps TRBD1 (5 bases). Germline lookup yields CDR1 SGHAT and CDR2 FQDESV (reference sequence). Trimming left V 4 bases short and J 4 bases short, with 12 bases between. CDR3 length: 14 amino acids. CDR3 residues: CASSSSAGPDTQYF. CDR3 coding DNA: TGTGCCAGCAGCTCCTCCGCAGGGCCAGATACGCAGTATTTT. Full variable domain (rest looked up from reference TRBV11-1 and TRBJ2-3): EAEVAQSPRYKITEKSQAVAFWCDPISGHATLYWYRQILGQGPELLVQFQDESVVDDSQLPKDRFSAERLKGVDSTLKIQPAELGDSAMYLCASSSSAGPDTQYFGPGTRLTVL.

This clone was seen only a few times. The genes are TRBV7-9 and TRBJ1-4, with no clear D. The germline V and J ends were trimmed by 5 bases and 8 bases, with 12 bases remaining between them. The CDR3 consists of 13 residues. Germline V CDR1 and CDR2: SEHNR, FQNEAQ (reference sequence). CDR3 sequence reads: CASSQFGLEKLFF. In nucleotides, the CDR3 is TGTGCCAGCAGCCAATTCGGACTGGAAAAACTGTTTTTT.

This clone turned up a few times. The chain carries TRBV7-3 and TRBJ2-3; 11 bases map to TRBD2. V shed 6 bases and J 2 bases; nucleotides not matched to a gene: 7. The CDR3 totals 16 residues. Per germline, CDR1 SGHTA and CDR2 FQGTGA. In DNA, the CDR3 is TGTGCCAGCAGTGCGACTAGCGGGGTCCCCACAGATACGCAGTATTTT. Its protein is CASSATSGVPTDTQYF.

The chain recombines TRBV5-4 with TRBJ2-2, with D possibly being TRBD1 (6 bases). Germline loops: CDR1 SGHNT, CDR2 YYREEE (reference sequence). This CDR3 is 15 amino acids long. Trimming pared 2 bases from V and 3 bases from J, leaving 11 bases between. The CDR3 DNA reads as TGTGCCAGCAGCTTTAACAGGGTGGACACCGGGGAGCTGTTTTTT. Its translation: CASSFNRVDTGELFF.

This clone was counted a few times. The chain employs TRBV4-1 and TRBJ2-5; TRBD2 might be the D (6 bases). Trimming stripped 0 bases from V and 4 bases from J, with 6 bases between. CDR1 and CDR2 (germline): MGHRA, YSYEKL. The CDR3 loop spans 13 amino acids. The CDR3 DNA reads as TGCGCCAGCAGCCAAGAGGAGGGAGAGACCCAGTACTTC. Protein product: CASSQEEGETQYF.

CDR3 loop: CASSTGVKGNGYTF. CDR3 nucleotide sequence: TGTGCCAGCAGCACAGGGGTGAAGGGGAATGGCTACACCTTC. This chain joins TRBV11-2 and TRBJ1-2; 7 positions match TRBD1. The CDR3 is made up of 14 amino acids. Germline trimming cut 5 bases from V and 6 bases from J; bases unmatched to any gene: 9. Germline V gene sequence: CDR1 SGHAT, CDR2 FQNNGV.

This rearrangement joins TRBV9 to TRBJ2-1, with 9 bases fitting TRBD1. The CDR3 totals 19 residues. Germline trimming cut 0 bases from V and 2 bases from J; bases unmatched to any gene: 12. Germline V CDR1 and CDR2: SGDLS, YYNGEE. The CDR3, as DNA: TGTGCCAGCAGCGTAGGAAGTGGGTGGGGACAGGGCCCCTACAATGAGCAGTTCTTC. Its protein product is CASSVGSGWGQGPYNEQFF. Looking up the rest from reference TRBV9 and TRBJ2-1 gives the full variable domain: DSGVTQTPKHLITATGQRVTLRCSPRSGDLSVYWYQQSLDQGLQFLIQYYNGEERAKGNILERFSAQQFPDLHSELNLSSLELGDSALYFCASSVGSGWGQGPYNEQFFGPGTRLTVL.

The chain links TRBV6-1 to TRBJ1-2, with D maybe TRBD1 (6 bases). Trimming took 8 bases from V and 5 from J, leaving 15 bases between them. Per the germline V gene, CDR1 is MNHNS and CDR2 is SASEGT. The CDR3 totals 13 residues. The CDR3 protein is CASFPDSLYGYTF. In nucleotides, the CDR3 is TGTGCCAGCTTCCCGGACAGCCTGTATGGCTACACCTTC.

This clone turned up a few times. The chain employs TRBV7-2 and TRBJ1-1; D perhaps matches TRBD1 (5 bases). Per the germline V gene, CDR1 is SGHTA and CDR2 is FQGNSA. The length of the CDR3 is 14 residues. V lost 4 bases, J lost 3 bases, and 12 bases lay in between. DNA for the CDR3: TGTGCCAGCAGCTACAGCGGGGGTGACACTGAAGCTTTCTTT. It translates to CASSYSGGDTEAFF.

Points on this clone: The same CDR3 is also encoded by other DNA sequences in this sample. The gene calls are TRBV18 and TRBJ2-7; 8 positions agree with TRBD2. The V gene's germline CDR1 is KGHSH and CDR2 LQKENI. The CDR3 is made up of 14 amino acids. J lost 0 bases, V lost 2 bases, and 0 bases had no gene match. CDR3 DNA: TGTGCCAGCTCACCAACTAGCGGCTCCTACGAGCAGTACTTC. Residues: CASSPTSGSYEQYF.

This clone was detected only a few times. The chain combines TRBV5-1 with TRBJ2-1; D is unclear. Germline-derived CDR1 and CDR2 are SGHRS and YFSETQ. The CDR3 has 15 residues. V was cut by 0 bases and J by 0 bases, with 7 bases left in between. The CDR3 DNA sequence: TGCGCCAGCAGCTTGGATGATAGCTCCTACAATGAGCAGTTCTTC. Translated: CASSLDDSSYNEQFF.

In DNA, the CDR3 is TGTGCCAGCCGACTAGCGGGAGGAACCGGGGAGCTGTTTTTT. As protein: CASRLAGGTGELFF. The chain has TRBV7-2 and TRBJ2-2, with 13 bases fitting TRBD2. J gave up 5 bases and V 8 bases, and 2 bases lay outside the gene matches. Germline CDR1 is SGHTA and CDR2 is FQGNSA. The CDR3 extends over 14 amino acids. The whole variable domain, remainder taken from reference TRBV7-2 and TRBJ2-2, is GAGVSQSPSNKVTEKGKDVELRCDPISGHTALYWYRQSLGQGLEFLIYFQGNSAPDKSGLPSDRFSAERTGGSVSTLTIQRTQQEDSAVYLCASRLAGGTGELFFGEGSRLTVL.

CDR3 sequence (DNA): TGTGCCAGCAGCTTAGGACTAGCGGTCGGGTACGAGCAGTACTTC. This sequence encodes CASSLGLAVGYEQYF. The rearrangement joins TRBV7-2 to TRBJ2-7, with 9 nucleotides matching TRBD2. The germline CDR1 and CDR2 sequences are SGHTA and FQGNSA. The CDR3 length is 15 residues. With V trimmed by 1 base and J by 4 bases, 5 bases remained unmatched.

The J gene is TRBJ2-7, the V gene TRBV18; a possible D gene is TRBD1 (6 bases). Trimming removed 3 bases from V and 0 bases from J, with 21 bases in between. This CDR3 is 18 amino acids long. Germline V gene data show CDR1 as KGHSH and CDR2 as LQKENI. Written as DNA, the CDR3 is TGTGCCAGCTCACCGACACCTACAGGGCCGCCTAGCTCCTACGAGCAGTACTTC. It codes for CASSPTPTGPPSSYEQYF.

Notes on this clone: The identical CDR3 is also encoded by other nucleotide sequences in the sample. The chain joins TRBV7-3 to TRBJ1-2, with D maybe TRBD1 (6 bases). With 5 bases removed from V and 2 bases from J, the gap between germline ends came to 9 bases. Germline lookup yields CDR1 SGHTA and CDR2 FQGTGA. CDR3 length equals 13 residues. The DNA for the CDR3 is TGTGCCAGCAGCCCCGACAGGAACTATGGCTACACCTTC. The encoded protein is CASSPDRNYGYTF. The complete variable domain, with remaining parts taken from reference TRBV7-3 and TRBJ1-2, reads GAGVSQTPSNKVTEKGKYVELRCDPISGHTALYWYRQSLGQGPEFLIYFQGTGAADDSGLPNDRFFAVRPEGSVSTLKIQRTERGDSAVYLCASSPDRNYGYTFGSGTRLTVV.

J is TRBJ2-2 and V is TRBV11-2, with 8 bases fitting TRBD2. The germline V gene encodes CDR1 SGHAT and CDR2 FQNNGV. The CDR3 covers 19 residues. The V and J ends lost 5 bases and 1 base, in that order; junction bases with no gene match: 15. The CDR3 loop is CASSRRGGPGHLNTGELFF. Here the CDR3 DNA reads TGTGCCAGCAGCCGCCGGGGGGGGCCGGGACACTTGAACACCGGGGAGCTGTTTTTT.

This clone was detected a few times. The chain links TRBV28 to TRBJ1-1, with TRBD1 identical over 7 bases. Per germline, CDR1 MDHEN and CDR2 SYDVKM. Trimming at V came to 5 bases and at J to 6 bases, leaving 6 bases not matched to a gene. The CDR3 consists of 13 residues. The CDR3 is CASSNQGEAEAFF. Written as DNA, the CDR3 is TGTGCCAGCAGTAACCAGGGGGAGGCTGAAGCTTTCTTT.

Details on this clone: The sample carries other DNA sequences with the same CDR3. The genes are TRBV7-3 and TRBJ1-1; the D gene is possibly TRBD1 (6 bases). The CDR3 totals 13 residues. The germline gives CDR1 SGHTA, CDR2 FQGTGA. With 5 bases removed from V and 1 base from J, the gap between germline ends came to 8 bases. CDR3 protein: CASSAQGNTEAFF. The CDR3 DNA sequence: TGTGCCAGCAGCGCACAGGGGAACACTGAAGCTTTCTTT.

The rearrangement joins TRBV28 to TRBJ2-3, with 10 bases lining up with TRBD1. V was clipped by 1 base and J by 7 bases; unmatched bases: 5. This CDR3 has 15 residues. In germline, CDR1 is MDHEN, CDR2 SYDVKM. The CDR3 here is CASSLSGQGLNTQYF. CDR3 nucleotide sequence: TGTGCCAGCAGTTTATCGGGACAGGGGTTGAATACGCAGTATTTT.

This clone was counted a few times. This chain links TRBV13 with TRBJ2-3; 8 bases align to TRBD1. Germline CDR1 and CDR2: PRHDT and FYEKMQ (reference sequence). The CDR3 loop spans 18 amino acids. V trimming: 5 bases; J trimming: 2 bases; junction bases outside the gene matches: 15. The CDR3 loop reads CASSQHSGQGLNTDTQYF. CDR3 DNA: TGTGCCAGCAGCCAACATTCTGGACAGGGATTAAACACAGATACGCAGTATTTT.

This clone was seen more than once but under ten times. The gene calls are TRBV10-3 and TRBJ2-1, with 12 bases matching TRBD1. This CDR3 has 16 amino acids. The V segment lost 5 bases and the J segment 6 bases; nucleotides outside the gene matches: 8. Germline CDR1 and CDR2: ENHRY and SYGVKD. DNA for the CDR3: TGTGCCATCAGTCCCACCGGGACAGGGGGCATCAATGAGCAGTTCTTC. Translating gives CAISPTGTGGINEQFF.

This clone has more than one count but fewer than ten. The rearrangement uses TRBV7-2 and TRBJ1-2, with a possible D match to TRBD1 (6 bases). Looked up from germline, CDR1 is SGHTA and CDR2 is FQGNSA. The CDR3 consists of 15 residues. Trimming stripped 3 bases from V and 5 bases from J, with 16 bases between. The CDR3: CASSFGAAGDYGYTF. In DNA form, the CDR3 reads TGTGCCAGCAGCTTTGGGGCGGCAGGGGATTATGGCTACACCTTC.

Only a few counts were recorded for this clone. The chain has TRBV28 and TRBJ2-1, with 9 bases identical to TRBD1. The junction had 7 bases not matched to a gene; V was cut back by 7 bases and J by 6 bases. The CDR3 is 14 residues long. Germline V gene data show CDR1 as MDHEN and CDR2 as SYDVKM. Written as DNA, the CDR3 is TGTGCCAGCAAAACCGGGACAGGGACCAATGAGCAGTTCTTC. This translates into CASKTGTGTNEQFF.

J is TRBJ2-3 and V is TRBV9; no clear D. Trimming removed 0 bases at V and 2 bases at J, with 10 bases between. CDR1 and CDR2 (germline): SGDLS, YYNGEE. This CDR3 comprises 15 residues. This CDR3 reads CASSVDLDSTDTQYF. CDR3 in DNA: TGTGCCAGCAGCGTAGATCTCGACTCCACAGATACGCAGTATTTT.